The source of this TCR beta chain is a study of OX40 agonist ivuxolimab in advanced cancers. Study context: Ivuxolimab was administered intravenously to patients at 0.01 to 10 mg/kg every 2 weeks.

Clones were read by immunoSEQ multiplex PCR, and TCRdb kept only the in-frame ones, dropping some. The sample holds more than 45,000 clones, roughly four fifths seen once. The CDR3 runs 11 residues. CDR1 is KGHSH and CDR2 is LQKENI in the germline V gene. V was trimmed by 3 bases and J by 5 bases, leaving 2 bases between them. This material consisted of CD4+ or CD8+ T cells sorted from blood, taken in a trial of the OX40 agonist ivuxolimab. This chain links TRBV18 with TRBJ2-1; D unclear. The TCR was taken from an adult with an advanced solid tumor such as melanoma, head and neck, liver or kidney cancer. CDR3 sequence: CASSPDNEQFF. The CDR3 DNA reads as TGTGCCAGCTCACCCGACAATGAGCAGTTCTTC. The variable domain in full, with the rest retrieved from reference TRBV18 and TRBJ2-1, is NAGVMQNPRHLVRRRGQEARLRCSPMKGHSHVYWYRQLPEEGLKFMVYLQKENIIDESGMPKERFSAEFPKEGPSILRIQQVVRGDSAAYFCASSPDNEQFFGPGTRLTVL.